These 7 T cell receptor beta chains came from one sample sequenced in a study of response to subunit inactivated influenza vaccine. From the RT-PCR reads, TCRdb called clonotypes with MiXCR, one entry per CDR3 protein. The sample lists about half a million distinct CDR3 sequences; approximately 11% were seen once. The specimen was PBMCs from blood, collected roughly 6 weeks after vaccination. The receptors were gathered from a man over 45 who received an inactivated influenza vaccine.

V and J are TRBV5-5 and TRBJ2-5; a possible D gene is TRBD1 (7 bases). The V end was cut by 2 bases, the J end by 5 bases, with 13 bases between. The CDR3 consists of 14 residues. CDR1 and CDR2 from the germline V gene are SGHKS and YYEKEE (reference sequence). This chain's CDR3 is CASSFPGGKETQYF. The CDR3 nucleotides read TGTGCCAGCAGCTTTCCAGGGGGGAAGGAGACCCAGTACTTC.

This chain connects TRBV10-1 to TRBJ1-4; possibly TRBD1 for D (6 bases). Germline assignment: CDR1 WNHNN and CDR2 SYGVQD (reference sequence). V lost 2 bases and J lost 4, with 8 bases in between. This CDR3 contains 14 residues. Here the CDR3 reads CASSEPQGNEKLFF. As DNA, the CDR3 is TGCGCCAGCAGTGAGCCACAGGGTAATGAAAAACTGTTTTTT.

V and J are TRBV10-1 and TRBJ2-1; 9 bases map to TRBD2. This CDR3 contains 15 residues. After removal of 3 bases from V and 4 bases from J, the junction contained 4 bases not matched to a gene. Germline CDR1 reads WNHNN; CDR2 reads SYGVQD (reference sequence). Written as DNA, the CDR3 is TGCGCCAGCAGTGACAGGGGACTAGCATACAATGAGCAGTTCTTC. It codes for CASSDRGLAYNEQFF.

The genes are TRBV27 and TRBJ2-3; 7 nucleotides align to TRBD2. From germline, CDR1 is MNHEY and CDR2 SMNVEV (reference sequence). This CDR3 comprises 16 residues. Trimming at V came to 3 bases and at J to 3 bases, leaving 9 bases not matched to a gene. The CDR3 loop reads CASSLTSRQFTDTQYF. The CDR3 nucleotides are TGTGCCAGCAGTTTGACTAGCAGGCAATTTACAGATACGCAGTATTTT.

This clonotype was detected a few times. This chain links TRBV5-1 with TRBJ2-7; TRBD2 matches at 7 bases. The CDR3 totals 16 residues. V trimming: 7 bases; J trimming: 4 bases; junction bases outside the gene matches: 17. CDR1 and CDR2 from the germline V gene are SGHRS and YFSETQ. CDR3 in DNA: TGCGCCAGCGGGGGAAAGGCGGGAGTTAAAAGTTACGAGCAGTACTTC. Amino acid sequence: CASGGKAGVKSYEQYF.

The sample holds many counts of this clonotype. The CDR3 region has the DNA TGTGCCAGCAGCCACGGGTCGATCAGCAATGAGCAGTTCTTC. It codes for CASSHGSISNEQFF. The chain combines TRBV6-1 with TRBJ2-1; no clear D gene. CDR1 and CDR2 (germline): MNHNS, SASEGT. This CDR3 spans 14 amino acids. The V gene lost 6 bases and the J gene lost 6 bases, with 15 bases spanning the gap.

The rearrangement joins TRBV4-3 to TRBJ1-2; 9 bases agree with TRBD1. Germline loops: CDR1 LGHNA, CDR2 YSLEER. The CDR3 is made up of 14 amino acids. The ends lost 4 bases at V and 8 bases at J; junction bases unmatched: 8. The CDR3 sequence is CASSPTAGTGGYTF. The CDR3 DNA sequence: TGCGCCAGCAGCCCCACCGCGGGGACAGGGGGCTACACCTTC.